This passage covers 4 T cell receptor beta chains from one sample sequenced in a study of T-cell memory formation after mild COVID-19. TCRdb recomputed calls from the 5' RACE reads with MiXCR, one row per CDR3 protein. The repertoire has tens of thousands of distinct CDR3 sequences, around an eighth of them found once; the top ten carry 25% to 35%. The specimen sequenced was PBMCs or a T cell subset sorted from them (not recorded which). These receptors were obtained from an adult woman who had mild COVID-19 (a few samples of this study predate the infection). Cell type and time point are not known.

The gene calls are TRBV7-9 and TRBJ2-1, with a weak D call TRBD2 (5 bases). Germline V gene lookup returns CDR1 SEHNR and CDR2 FQNEAQ (reference sequence). The CDR3 consists of 14 residues. Trimming left V 11 bases short and J 7 bases short, with 21 bases between. The CDR3 protein is CAYDSEGYRNEQFF. The CDR3 DNA is TGTGCCTACGACTCAGAGGGCTATCGAAATGAGCAGTTCTTC.

V is TRBV12-3 or TRBV12-4 and J is TRBJ1-5, with TRBD1 matching 7 bases. This CDR3 contains 14 residues. With V trimmed by 6 bases and J by 2 bases, 4 bases remained unmatched. Written as DNA, the CDR3 is TGTGCCAGCAGGTTCAGGGGGGGCAATCAGCCCCAGCATTTT. Amino acid sequence: CASRFRGGNQPQHF.

This clonotype was recorded at least ten times. V gene TRBV2 combines with J gene TRBJ2-7; 8 bases agree with TRBD2. Germline V gene lookup returns CDR1 SNHLY and CDR2 FYNNEI. V dropped 10 bases and J dropped 4; count of bases not matched to a gene: 15. The CDR3 is made up of 15 amino acids. CDR3 amino acids: CANQPGRGATYEQYF. The CDR3 bases are TGTGCCAACCAACCGGGGCGGGGGGCGACATACGAGCAGTACTTC.

V usage is TRBV30 and J usage is TRBJ1-5, with unresolved D. There are 14 residues in the CDR3. CDR1 GTSNPN and CDR2 SVGIG come from the germline V gene (reference sequence). Trimming took 2 bases from V and 4 from J, leaving 12 bases between them. The CDR3 region is CAWSPKLGNQPQHF. CDR3 nucleotides: TGTGCCTGGAGTCCGAAACTGGGGAATCAGCCCCAGCATTTT.